One sample yielded the 31 T cell receptor beta chains listed below, sequenced in a study of identical twins. TCRdb re-analysed the 5' RACE reads in MiXCR, keeping a single row per CDR3 protein. The repertoire includes about 250,000 distinct CDR3 sequences, about 9% of them detected once, and roughly 3.1% sits in the top ten. The same sample was also studied in work on yellow fever vaccine responses in identical twins.

Sequenced: CD8+ T cells sorted from blood. The source is a woman aged 18-29 years in good health.

This clonotype was seen a few times. The V call is TRBV20-1, the J call TRBJ2-3; 11 bases are a match to TRBD2. The V gene's germline CDR1 is DFQATT and CDR2 SNEGSKA (reference sequence). V lost 3 bases and J lost 4; bases outside the gene matches: 6. There are 15 residues in the CDR3. In DNA, the CDR3 is TGCAGTGCTAGGGAACTAGCGGGAGACCCAGATACGCAGTATTTT. This gives the protein CSARELAGDPDTQYF.

This clonotype was detected a few times. This chain links TRBV6-1 with TRBJ1-5; tentatively, D is TRBD1 (6 bases). CDR1 and CDR2 from the germline V gene are MNHNS and SASEGT. Trimming took 5 bases from V and 2 from J, leaving 16 bases between them. The length of the CDR3 is 16 residues. The CDR3 reads CASSPNMGAGNQPQHF. DNA of the CDR3: TGTGCCAGCAGTCCCAATATGGGGGCCGGCAATCAGCCCCAGCATTTT.

V and J are TRBV12-3 or TRBV12-4 and TRBJ2-7; D not certain. V was shortened by 1 base and J by 3 bases, with 10 bases between the two germline ends. CDR3 size: 14 residues. The CDR3 spells CASSLDTSYYEQYF. In DNA form, the CDR3 reads TGTGCCAGCAGTTTAGATACCTCCTACTACGAGCAGTACTTC.

The rearrangement uses TRBV9 and TRBJ2-1; weak D call: TRBD1 (5 bases). Germline CDR1 is SGDLS and CDR2 is YYNGEE. V was trimmed by 0 bases and J by 5 bases, leaving 6 bases between them. The CDR3 has 13 amino acids. The DNA of the CDR3 is TGTGCCAGCAGCGTAGTAGGGGACAATGAGCAGTTCTTC. Protein product: CASSVVGDNEQFF.

This clonotype showed up just a few times. The V gene is TRBV7-8, the J gene TRBJ2-1; tentatively, D is TRBD2 (6 bases). V lost 5 bases, J lost 6 bases, and 20 bases lay in between. Germline CDR1 and CDR2: SGHVS and FQNEAQ. The length of the CDR3 is 16 residues. The CDR3 sequence: CASSPTEGPVANEQFF. The CDR3, as DNA: TGTGCCAGCAGCCCAACGGAGGGACCTGTTGCCAATGAGCAGTTCTTC. Full variable domain (remainder filled in from reference TRBV7-8 and TRBJ2-1): GAGVSQSPRYKVAKRGQDVALRCDPISGHVSLFWYQQALGQGPEFLTYFQNEAQLDKSGLPSDRFFAERPEGSVSTLKIQRTQQEDSAVYLCASSPTEGPVANEQFFGPGTRLTVL.

This clonotype was detected many times. The rearrangement uses TRBV25-1 and TRBJ2-6; D gene unclear. Trimming took 3 bases from V and 2 from J, leaving 5 bases between them. The CDR3 consists of 14 residues. Germline-derived CDR1 and CDR2 are MGHDK and SYGVNS. The DNA for the CDR3 is TGTGCCAGCAGTGAGGGTACTGGGGCCAACGTCCTGACTTTC. Translation: CASSEGTGANVLTF.

The chain uses TRBV11-2 and TRBJ2-7; D gene uncertain. The V gene lost 5 bases and the J gene lost 0 bases, with 8 bases spanning the gap. The CDR3 is 13 amino acids. Germline loops: CDR1 SGHAT, CDR2 FQNNGV. The CDR3 region is CASSIGYSYEQYF. The CDR3 nucleotides are TGTGCCAGCAGCATCGGATACTCCTACGAGCAGTACTTC.

The chain carries TRBV11-2 and TRBJ2-2; TRBD1 might be the D (6 bases). Germline CDR1 reads SGHAT; CDR2 reads FQNNGV. Between the trimmed V and J ends, which lost 5 bases and 6 bases, there was a span of 10 bases. The CDR3 is 13 amino acids. CDR3: CASSRGQSGELFF. CDR3 bases: TGTGCCAGCAGCCGAGGACAGTCCGGGGAGCTGTTTTTT.

This clonotype was seen repeatedly, ten times or more. The chain couples TRBV7-3 to TRBJ2-3; D gene unclear. Trimming pared 5 bases from V and 0 bases from J, leaving 15 bases between. Germline V gene lookup returns CDR1 SGHTA and CDR2 FQGTGA. The CDR3 is 16 amino acids. The CDR3 loop is CASSPVSSESTDTQYF. The CDR3 bases are TGTGCCAGCAGCCCTGTTTCGAGCGAGAGCACAGATACGCAGTATTTT.

This chain links TRBV27 with TRBJ2-3; tentatively, D is TRBD2 (6 bases). V shed 5 bases and J shed 0 bases, with 12 bases lying between them. This CDR3 contains 15 residues. CDR1 is MNHEY, CDR2 SMNVEV, per germline (reference sequence). The CDR3 loop reads CASSLPRGSTDTQYF. The DNA of the CDR3 is TGTGCCAGCAGTCTCCCCCGGGGGAGCACAGATACGCAGTATTTT.

In this sample, this clonotype turned up a few times. J is TRBJ2-1 and V is TRBV28; D perhaps matches TRBD2 (5 bases). Deletions cut 4 bases from V and 6 bases from J, with 25 bases between. The CDR3 contains 18 residues. The germline V gene encodes CDR1 MDHEN and CDR2 SYDVKM. CDR3: CASSSIVLTRSLSNEQFF. The CDR3 bases are TGTGCCAGCAGTTCAATCGTCCTTACTAGGAGCCTGTCCAATGAGCAGTTCTTC. The variable domain in full, with the rest retrieved from reference TRBV28 and TRBJ2-1, is DVKVTQSSRYLVKRTGEKVFLECVQDMDHENMFWYRQDPGLGLRLIYFSYDVKMKEKGDIPEGYSVSREKKERFSLILESASTNQTSMYLCASSSIVLTRSLSNEQFFGPGTRLTVL.

At least ten counts were recorded for this clonotype. The chain is built from TRBV11-2 and TRBJ2-1, with D maybe TRBD2 (6 bases). Germline CDR1 is SGHAT and CDR2 is FQNNGV. The germline V and J ends were trimmed by 4 bases and 4 bases, with 8 bases remaining between them. The CDR3 has 13 amino acids. CDR3 sequence: CASSSAGYNEQFF. CDR3 in DNA: TGTGCCAGCAGCTCGGCGGGGTACAATGAGCAGTTCTTC.

This clonotype occurred a few times. The rearrangement uses TRBV18 and TRBJ2-7, with 7 bases matching TRBD2. This CDR3 has 14 residues. The germline CDR1 and CDR2 sequences are KGHSH and LQKENI. Trimming cost V 4 bases and J 4 bases; bases outside gene matches: 7. The CDR3 DNA is TGTGCCAGCTCACTAATGCGGGAGCCTTACGAGCAGTACTTC. It translates to CASSLMREPYEQYF.

The table lists this clonotype with many counts. The chain joins TRBV12-3 or TRBV12-4 to TRBJ2-7; D uncertain. V was clipped by 4 bases and J by 4 bases, with 8 bases between them. The CDR3 is 12 amino acids. Written as DNA, the CDR3 is TGTGCCAGCAGTTATCGTCAATACGAGCAGTACTTC. Residues: CASSYRQYEQYF.

This clonotype was counted at least ten times. The chain employs TRBV12-3 or TRBV12-4 and TRBJ2-7; 8 bases align to TRBD1. The length of the CDR3 is 14 residues. The V and J ends lost 7 bases and 3 bases, in that order; junction bases with no gene match: 8. The CDR3 DNA follows: TGTGCCAGCACCGACAGGGGTGTTAACTACGAGCAGTACTTC. Its translation: CASTDRGVNYEQYF.

The table lists this clonotype with a few counts. V usage is TRBV7-9 and J usage is TRBJ2-1; 9 bases map to TRBD2. Trimming took 3 bases from V and 10 from J; bases not matched to a gene: 7. This CDR3 has 14 residues. Germline loops: CDR1 SEHNR, CDR2 FQNEAQ (reference sequence). CDR3 nucleotides: TGTGCCAGCAGCTTCGGGACTAGCTTTGCGGAGCAGTTCTTC. Translating gives CASSFGTSFAEQFF.

The sample holds many counts of this clonotype. The genes are TRBV7-9 and TRBJ2-1; 8 bases map to TRBD1. CDR1 is SEHNR and CDR2 is FQNEAQ in the germline V gene (reference sequence). Trimming removed 5 bases from V and 10 bases from J; junction bases left unmatched: 19. CDR3 size: 17 residues. CDR3 DNA sequence: TGTGCCAGCAGCCCAACCCTAGGCGCAGGACAGGGTTGGGAGCAGTTCTTC. Protein: CASSPTLGAGQGWEQFF.

This clonotype has a handful of counts. V is TRBV7-2 and J is TRBJ2-7, with 14 bases fitting TRBD2. The CDR3 extends over 15 amino acids. With V trimmed by 4 bases and J by 4 bases, 3 bases remained unmatched. CDR1 and CDR2 from the germline V gene are SGHTA and FQGNSA. The CDR3 protein is CASSSGLAGEYEQYF. The CDR3 region has the DNA TGTGCCAGCAGCTCGGGACTAGCGGGAGAGTACGAGCAGTACTTC.

This clonotype has at least ten counts. At one of its ends the junction is not consistent with the germline gene, which may arise from a read error. J is TRBJ1-5 and V is TRBV29-1; TRBD1 matches 9 bases. Germline V CDR1 and CDR2: SQVTM, ANQGSEA. The CDR3 runs 12 residues. Here the CDR3 reads CSVEDQQGARDF. CDR3 nucleotide sequence: TGCAGCGTTGAAGACCAACAGGGGGCCCGGGATTTT. The full variable domain, rest sourced from reference TRBV29-1 and TRBJ1-5, is SAVISQKPSRDICQRGTSLTIQCQVDSQVTMMFWYRQQPGQSLTLIATANQGSEATYESGFVIDKFPISRPNLTFSTLTVSNMSPEDSSIYLCSVEDQQGARDFGDGTRLSIL.

This clonotype was observed a handful of times. The V gene is TRBV6-2 or TRBV6-3, the J gene TRBJ2-7, with TRBD1 identical over 8 bases. V lost 0 bases and J lost 5; bases outside the gene matches: 6. Germline V lookup: CDR1 MNHEY, CDR2 SVGEGT. This CDR3 comprises 15 residues. The CDR3 region has the DNA TGTGCCAGCAGTTACTCGTCGTCAGGGGGCCACGAGCAGTACTTC. Translated, it gives CASSYSSSGGHEQYF.

V gene TRBV27 combines with J gene TRBJ2-5; D is possibly TRBD1 (6 bases). V shed 3 bases and J shed 4 bases, with 21 bases lying between them. CDR1 is MNHEY, CDR2 SMNVEV, per germline (reference sequence). The CDR3 totals 17 residues. For the CDR3, the DNA is TGTGCCAGCAGTTTGAACACGAACAGGGAAACGCGAGAGACCCAGTACTTC. This codes for CASSLNTNRETRETQYF.

There are a few counts of this clonotype. This chain uses TRBV14 with TRBJ1-1; unclear D gene. This CDR3 spans 13 amino acids. Trimming cost V 0 bases and J 3 bases, with 5 bases left between them. Germline V gene lookup returns CDR1 SGHDN and CDR2 FVKESK. The CDR3 reads CASSQDYYTEAFF. CDR3 nucleotides: TGTGCCAGCAGCCAAGACTATTACACTGAAGCTTTCTTT.

In its sample, this clonotype was seen a few times. The J gene is TRBJ2-1, the V gene TRBV27, with D hard to call. Germline loops: CDR1 MNHEY, CDR2 SMNVEV (reference sequence). The CDR3 runs 11 residues. V was cut by 0 bases and J by 15 bases, with 9 bases left in between. The CDR3 DNA is TGTGCCAGCAGTTTATCCGGCAGGCTGTTCTTC. Its translation is CASSLSGRLFF.

This clonotype has just a few counts. V gene TRBV27 combines with J gene TRBJ1-1; D is perhaps TRBD1 (6 bases). Trimming cost V 1 base and J 5 bases, with 11 bases left between them. CDR1 and CDR2 from the germline V gene are MNHEY and SMNVEV (reference sequence). This CDR3 has 14 residues. DNA for the CDR3: TGTGCCAGCAGTTTATTCAACAGGGATACTGAAGCTTTCTTT. It yields the protein CASSLFNRDTEAFF.

This clonotype was seen more than once but under ten times. The V call is TRBV3-1, the J call TRBJ2-1, with TRBD1 as a possible D gene (6 bases). The CDR3 is 16 amino acids. The V end was cut by 0 bases, the J end by 1 base, with 10 bases between. Germline V CDR1 and CDR2: LGHDT, YNNKEL (reference sequence). The DNA of the CDR3 is TGTGCCAGCAGCCAAGAAGCCGGACAGTCCTACAATGAGCAGTTCTTC. This codes for CASSQEAGQSYNEQFF.

This clonotype has more than one count but fewer than ten. The rearrangement joins TRBV20-1 to TRBJ2-2; 11 nucleotides line up with TRBD2. CDR1 is DFQATT and CDR2 is SNEGSKA in the germline V gene (reference sequence). The CDR3 contains 16 residues. J lost 1 base, V lost 3 bases, and 4 bases had no gene match. Written as DNA, the CDR3 is TGCAGTGCTAGTTGGCTAGCGGGGGGGAACACCGGGGAGCTGTTTTTT. Encoded protein: CSASWLAGGNTGELFF.

The V and J genes are TRBV27 and TRBJ2-1; TRBD1 agrees at 8 bases. The CDR3 spans 17 residues. Per germline, CDR1 MNHEY and CDR2 SMNVEV (reference sequence). J was trimmed by 3 bases and V by 1 base; bases with no gene match: 8. The CDR3 region has the DNA TGTGCCAGCAGTTTATGGGCAGGGGGCCACAACTACAATGAGCAGTTCTTC. It translates to CASSLWAGGHNYNEQFF.

This CDR3 reads CASSLDLGPLVTDTQYF. CDR3 nucleotides: TGTGCCAGCAGCTTAGATTTGGGCCCGCTCGTTACAGATACGCAGTATTTT. The chain couples TRBV11-2 to TRBJ2-3; D gene ambiguous. Germline V gene lookup returns CDR1 SGHAT and CDR2 FQNNGV. CDR3 length equals 17 residues. Trimming stripped 0 bases from V and 3 bases from J, with 16 bases between. Variable domain in full (rest from reference TRBV11-2 and TRBJ2-3): EAGVAQSPRYKIIEKRQSVAFWCNPISGHATLYWYQQILGQGPKLLIQFQNNGVVDDSQLPKDRFSAERLKGVDSTLKIQPAKLEDSAVYLCASSLDLGPLVTDTQYFGPGTRLTVL.

This clonotype was seen many times. The chain employs TRBV20-1 and TRBJ2-3; possibly TRBD2 for D (7 bases). V was cut by 1 base and J by 0 bases, with 14 bases left in between. Germline assignment: CDR1 DFQATT and CDR2 SNEGSKA (reference sequence). This CDR3 is built from 16 residues. The CDR3 is CSARGRGPESTDTQYF. DNA of the CDR3: TGCAGTGCTAGAGGGCGGGGGCCGGAAAGCACAGATACGCAGTATTTT.

In its sample, this clonotype was seen many times. The chain is built from TRBV7-9 and TRBJ2-7; perhaps D is TRBD1 or TRBD2 (6 bases each). V dropped 4 bases and J dropped 3 bases, with 13 bases sitting between them. Germline CDR1 SEHNR, CDR2 FQNEAQ (reference sequence). The CDR3 runs to 14 residues. CDR3 DNA sequence: TGTGCCAGCAGCTCCTCCAGGGGAGGCTACGAGCAGTACTTC. Protein sequence: CASSSSRGGYEQYF.

This clonotype was seen a few times. This chain connects TRBV9 to TRBJ2-1, with 8 bases aligning to TRBD2. This CDR3 has 15 residues. V lost 6 bases to trimming and J lost 0 bases; unmatched junction nucleotides: 5. The germline V gene has CDR1 SGDLS and CDR2 YYNGEE. CDR3 sequence (DNA): TGTGCCAGCAACATACTAGCGGACTCCTACAATGAGCAGTTCTTC. Residues: CASNILADSYNEQFF.